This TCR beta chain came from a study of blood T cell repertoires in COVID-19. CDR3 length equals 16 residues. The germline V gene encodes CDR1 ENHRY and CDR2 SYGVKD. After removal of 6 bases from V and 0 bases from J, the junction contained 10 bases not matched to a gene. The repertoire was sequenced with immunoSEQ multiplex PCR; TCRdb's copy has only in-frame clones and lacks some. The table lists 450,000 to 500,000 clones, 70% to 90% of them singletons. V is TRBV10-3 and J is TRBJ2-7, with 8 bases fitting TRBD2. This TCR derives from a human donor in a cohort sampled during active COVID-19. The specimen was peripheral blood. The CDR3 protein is CAIRPSRAGDSYEQYF. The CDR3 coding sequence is TGTGCCATCAGACCTTCGAGAGCGGGGGACTCCTACGAGCAGTACTTC.